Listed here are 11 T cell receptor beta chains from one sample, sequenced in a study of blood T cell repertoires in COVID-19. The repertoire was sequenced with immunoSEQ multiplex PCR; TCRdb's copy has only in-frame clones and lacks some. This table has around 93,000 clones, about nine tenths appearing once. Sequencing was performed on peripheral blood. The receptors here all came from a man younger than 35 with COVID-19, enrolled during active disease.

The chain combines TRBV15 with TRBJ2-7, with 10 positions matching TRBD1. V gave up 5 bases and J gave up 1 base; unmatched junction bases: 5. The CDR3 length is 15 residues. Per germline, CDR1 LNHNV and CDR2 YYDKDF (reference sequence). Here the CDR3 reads CATSQGTGVSYEQYF. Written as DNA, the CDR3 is TGTGCCACCAGCCAGGGGACAGGGGTTTCCTACGAGCAGTACTTC.

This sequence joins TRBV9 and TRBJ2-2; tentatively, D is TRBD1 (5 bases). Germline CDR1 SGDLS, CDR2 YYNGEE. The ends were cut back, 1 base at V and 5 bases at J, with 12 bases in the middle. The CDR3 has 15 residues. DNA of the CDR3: TGTGCCAGCAGCGTACAGGGTATCGGGACCGGGGAGCTGTTTTTT. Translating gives CASSVQGIGTGELFF.

CDR3 sequence: CASSIGRSWGNQPQHF. The CDR3 DNA reads as TGTGCCAGTAGTATAGGGCGGTCTTGGGGCAATCAGCCCCAGCATTTT. This rearrangement joins TRBV19 to TRBJ1-5; D uncertain. Trimming removed 1 base at V and 2 bases at J, with 12 bases between. The CDR3 has 16 residues. In germline, CDR1 is LNHDA, CDR2 SQIVND (reference sequence).

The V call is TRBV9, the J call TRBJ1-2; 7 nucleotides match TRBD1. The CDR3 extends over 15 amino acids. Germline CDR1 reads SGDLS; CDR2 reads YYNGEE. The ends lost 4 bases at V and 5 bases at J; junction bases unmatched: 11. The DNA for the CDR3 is TGTGCCAGCAGCCCTGAACCGACAGGGCAATATGGCTACACCTTC. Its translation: CASSPEPTGQYGYTF.

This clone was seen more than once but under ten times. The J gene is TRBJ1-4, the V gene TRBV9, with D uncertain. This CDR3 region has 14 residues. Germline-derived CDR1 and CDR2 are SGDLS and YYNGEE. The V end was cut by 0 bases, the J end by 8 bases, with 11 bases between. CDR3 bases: TGTGCCAGCAGCGTAGCTACGGGAAGCGAAAAACTGTTTTTT. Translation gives CASSVATGSEKLFF.

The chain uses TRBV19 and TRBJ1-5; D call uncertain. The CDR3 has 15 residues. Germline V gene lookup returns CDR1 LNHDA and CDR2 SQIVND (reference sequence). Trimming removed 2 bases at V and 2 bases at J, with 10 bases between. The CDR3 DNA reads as TGTGCCAGTAGTATATGGAGAGAAGGCAATCAGCCCCAGCATTTT. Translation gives CASSIWREGNQPQHF.

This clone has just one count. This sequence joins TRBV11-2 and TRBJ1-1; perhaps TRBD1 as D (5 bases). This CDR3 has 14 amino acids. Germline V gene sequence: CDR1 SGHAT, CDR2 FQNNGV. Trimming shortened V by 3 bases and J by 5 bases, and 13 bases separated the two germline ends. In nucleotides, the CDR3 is TGTGCCAGCAGCTTCTCCCCGGGGGGAACTGAAGCTTTCTTT. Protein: CASSFSPGGTEAFF. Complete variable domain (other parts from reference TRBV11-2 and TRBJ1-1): EAGVAQSPRYKIIEKRQSVAFWCNPISGHATLYWYQQILGQGPKLLIQFQNNGVVDDSQLPKDRFSAERLKGVDSTLKIQPAKLEDSAVYLCASSFSPGGTEAFFGQGTRLTVV.

DNA for the CDR3: TGTGCCAGCAGCCCAGGGATTGTCGGCACAGATACGCAGTATTTT. The encoded protein is CASSPGIVGTDTQYF. The chain couples TRBV2 to TRBJ2-3; perhaps TRBD1 as D (5 bases). CDR3 length: 15 residues. V was cut by 6 bases and J by 1 base, with 14 bases left in between. The V gene's germline CDR1 is SNHLY and CDR2 FYNNEI.

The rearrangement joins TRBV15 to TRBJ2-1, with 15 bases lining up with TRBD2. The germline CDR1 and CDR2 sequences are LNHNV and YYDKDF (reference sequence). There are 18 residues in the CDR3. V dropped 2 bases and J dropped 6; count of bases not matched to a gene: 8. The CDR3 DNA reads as TGTGCCACCAGCAGACGGACCGGGACTAGCGGGAGGACCAATGAGCAGTTCTTC. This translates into CATSRRTGTSGRTNEQFF.

The chain's CDR3 is CASSYLGLAEETQYF. The CDR3 coding sequence is TGTGCCAGTAGTTACCTCGGACTAGCGGAAGAGACCCAGTACTTC. This chain connects TRBV19 to TRBJ2-5; 10 positions match TRBD2. Germline loops: CDR1 LNHDA, CDR2 SQIVND (reference sequence). The trim removed 5 bases at V and 3 bases at J, leaving 6 bases unmatched. The CDR3 is 15 amino acids.

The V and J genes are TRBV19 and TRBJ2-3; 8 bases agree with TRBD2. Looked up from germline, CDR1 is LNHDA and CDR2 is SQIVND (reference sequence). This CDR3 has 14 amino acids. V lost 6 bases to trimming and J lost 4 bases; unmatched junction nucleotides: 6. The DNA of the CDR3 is TGTGCCAGTAGATACAGCGGGAGCGCAGATACGCAGTATTTT. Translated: CASRYSGSADTQYF.